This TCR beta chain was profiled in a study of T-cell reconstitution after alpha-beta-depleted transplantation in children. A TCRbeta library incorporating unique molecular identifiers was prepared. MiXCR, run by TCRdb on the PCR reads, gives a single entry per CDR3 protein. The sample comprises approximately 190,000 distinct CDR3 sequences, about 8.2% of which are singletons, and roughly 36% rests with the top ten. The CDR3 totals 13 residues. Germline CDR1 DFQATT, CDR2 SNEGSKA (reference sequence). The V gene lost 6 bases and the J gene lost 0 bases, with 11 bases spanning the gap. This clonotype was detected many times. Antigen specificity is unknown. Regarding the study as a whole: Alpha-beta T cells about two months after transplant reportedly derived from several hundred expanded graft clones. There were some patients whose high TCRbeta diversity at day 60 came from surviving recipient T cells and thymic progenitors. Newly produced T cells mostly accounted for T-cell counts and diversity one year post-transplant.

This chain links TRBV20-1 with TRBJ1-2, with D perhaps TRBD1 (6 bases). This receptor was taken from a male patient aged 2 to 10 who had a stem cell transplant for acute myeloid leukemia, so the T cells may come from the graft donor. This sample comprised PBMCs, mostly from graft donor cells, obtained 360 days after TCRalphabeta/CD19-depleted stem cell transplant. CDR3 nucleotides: TGCAGTGCCCAGGACAGCTCTAACTATGGCTACACCTTC. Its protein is CSAQDSSNYGYTF.